The rows below give T cell receptor beta chains drawn from one sample of a study of spatial heterogeneity in lung cancer. Via MiXCR, TCRdb re-called the 5' RACE reads, giving one row per CDR3 protein. The sample yields thousands of distinct CDR3 sequences, around 3.3% seen once. The sample here was lung tumor tissue, taken at surgery. Every receptor here comes from a male donor with early-stage non-small cell lung cancer. Each CDR3 is given with its conserved first and last residue. D genes are given only for firm matches. The size field is filled for only some rows; it gives once, few, many or a size class.

>medium-sized|TRBJ1-5|TRBV19|TRBD1
TGTGCCAGTAGTATTAAGGGGACAGGCAATCAGCCCCAGCATTTT
CASSIKGTGNQPQHF
>medium-sized|TRBJ1-2|TRBV6-5|-
TGTGCCAGCAGTTACTTAATGAGTTATAACTATGGCTACACCTTC
CASSYLMSYNYGYTF
>medium-sized|TRBJ2-2|TRBV5-6|-
TGTGCCAGCAGATCCCCGGTCAACACCGGGGAGCTGTTTTTT
CASRSPVNTGELFF
>medium-sized|TRBJ1-1|TRBV19|-
TGTGCCAGTACCAGGACAGCAATGATATTGAACACTGAAGCTTTCTTT
CASTRTAMILNTEAFF
>medium-sized|TRBJ1-2|TRBV5-6|TRBD1
TGTGCCAGCAGCTTGGAACAGGGGGCACGGGGCTACACCTTC
CASSLEQGARGYTF
>medium-sized|TRBJ2-3|TRBV30|TRBD2
TGTGCCTGGAGTCAGACTAGCGGGGGGGCCGATACGCAGTATTTT
CAWSQTSGGADTQYF
>medium-sized|TRBJ2-3|TRBV5-1|TRBD2
TGCGCCAGCAGCTCGATAGCGGGGGGGCAGAAAGATACGCAGTATTTT
CASSSIAGGQKDTQYF
>medium-sized|TRBJ1-6|TRBV4-2|TRBD1
TGTGCCAGCAGCCTACGGACAGGACGGAATTCACCCCTCCACTTT
CASSLRTGRNSPLHF
>many|TRBJ1-2|TRBV28|-
TGTGCCAGCAACTCTGGTGGCAGACCCTCTAACTATGGCTACACCTTC
CASNSGGRPSNYGYTF
>many|TRBJ2-7|TRBV7-8|-
TGTGCCAGCAGCTCGGACGGAGGACTATACGAGCAGTACTTC
CASSSDGGLYEQYF
>few|TRBJ2-5|TRBV5-1|-
TGCGCCAGCAGACAGGTGGGATATTCAAAGGAGACCCAGTACTTC
CASRQVGYSKETQYF
>many|TRBJ2-7|TRBV5-5|-
TGTGCCAGCAGCTTCGGGACCGGGAGCGAGCAGTACTTC
CASSFGTGSEQYF
>once|TRBJ2-1|TRBV13|-
TGTGCCAGCAGCTTAGTTCGCTGGGGCGGAAATGAGCAGTTCTTC
CASSLVRWGGNEQFF
>medium-sized|TRBJ2-5|TRBV4-2|-
TGTGCCAGCAGCCAAGTCCAGGGGGAGACCCAGTACTTC
CASSQVQGETQYF
>few|TRBJ2-6|TRBV7-2|-
TGTGCCAGCACACGGAGGGCCATGGGGGATTCTGGGGCCAACGTCCTGACTTTC
CASTRRAMGDSGANVLTF
>medium-sized|TRBJ2-5|TRBV5-1|-
TGCGCCAGCAGCTTTGTAGAAGAAGAGACCCAGTACTTC
CASSFVEEETQYF
>many|TRBJ1-2|TRBV6-2/TRBV6-3|TRBD1
TGTGCCAGCAGGACGGCAGGGGGCTCTGCGTCTGGCTACACCTTC
CASRTAGGSASGYTF
>many|TRBJ1-4|TRBV4-2|-
TGTGCCAGCAGCCGGGGGGCCGGGGCTGAAAAACTGTTTTTT
CASSRGAGAEKLFF
>many|TRBJ1-5|TRBV6-1|TRBD1
TGTGCCAGCTCTAAAGGGTCCGGGACAGGGGTTGGGAATCAGCCCCAGCATTTT
CASSKGSGTGVGNQPQHF
>-|TRBJ2-5|TRBV4-1|TRBD1
TGCGCCAGCAGCCAAGTTCCCCCAGGGGGCTGGGAGACCCAGTACTTC
CASSQVPPGGWETQYF
>medium-sized|TRBJ1-1|TRBV7-2|-
TGTGCCAGCAGCTTTGAAGGCGCGAACACTGAAGCTTTCTTT
CASSFEGANTEAFF
>medium-sized|TRBJ1-1|TRBV12-3/TRBV12-4|-
TGTGCCAGCAATTTACAGCCTACCACTGAAGCTTTCTTT
CASNLQPTTEAFF
>medium-sized|TRBJ1-1|TRBV10-3|-
TGTGCCATCAGGGGAGCAGGCATAAACACTGAAGCTTTCTTT
CAIRGAGINTEAFF
>medium-sized|TRBJ2-1|TRBV5-1|-
TGCGCCAGCAGCTTGGCCGGTCAATACAATGAGCAGTTCTTC
CASSLAGQYNEQFF
>medium-sized|TRBJ2-3|TRBV12-3/TRBV12-4|TRBD1
TGTGCCAGCAGTCCTACAGGGGCCGGGGGCACAGATACGCAGTATTTT
CASSPTGAGGTDTQYF
>medium-sized|TRBJ1-5|TRBV19|-
TGTGCCACCTGCTTTCGGGGGGAGAGGAATCAGCCCCAGCATTTT
CATCFRGERNQPQHF
>-|TRBJ2-3|TRBV30|-
TGTGCCTGGAGTCCACCCACAGATACGCAGTATTTT
CAWSPPTDTQYF
>medium-sized|TRBJ1-5|TRBV19|TRBD1
TGTGCCAGTAGTACGAAACGGACAGGGGACAATCAGCCCCAGCATTTT
CASSTKRTGDNQPQHF
>-|TRBJ1-2|TRBV2|TRBD1
TGTGCCAGTTCCTCGGACAGGAACTATGGCTACACCTTC
CASSSDRNYGYTF
>few|TRBJ1-2|TRBV5-1|TRBD1
TGCGCCAGCAGCTTGGAGACAGGGTTCGGGGACGGCTACACCTTC
CASSLETGFGDGYTF
>-|TRBJ2-3|TRBV11-2|-
TGTGCCAGCAGCCCCAGCTCGGCGGGGCTAACAGATACGCAGTATTTT
CASSPSSAGLTDTQYF
>medium-sized|TRBJ1-6|TRBV19|-
TGTGCCAGTAGTCCGTTCGTGAGGAATTCACCCCTCCACTTT
CASSPFVRNSPLHF
>medium-sized|TRBJ2-1|TRBV5-5|-
TGTGCCAGCAGCCATAATCTTGTTTGGGGGGCAGATGAGCAGTTCTTC
CASSHNLVWGADEQFF
>medium-sized|TRBJ2-3|TRBV12-5|TRBD1
TGTGCTAGTGGTTTTGGACAGGGGGCAGGTACGCAGTATTTT
CASGFGQGAGTQYF
>-|TRBJ1-2|TRBV7-9|-
TGTGCCAGCAGCCTCAAGCTGGGGGCTGGCTACACCTTC
CASSLKLGAGYTF
>few|TRBJ1-4|TRBV3-1|-
TGTGCCAGCAGCCCAAAGAGAGGGCAGAATGAAAAACTGTTTTTT
CASSPKRGQNEKLFF